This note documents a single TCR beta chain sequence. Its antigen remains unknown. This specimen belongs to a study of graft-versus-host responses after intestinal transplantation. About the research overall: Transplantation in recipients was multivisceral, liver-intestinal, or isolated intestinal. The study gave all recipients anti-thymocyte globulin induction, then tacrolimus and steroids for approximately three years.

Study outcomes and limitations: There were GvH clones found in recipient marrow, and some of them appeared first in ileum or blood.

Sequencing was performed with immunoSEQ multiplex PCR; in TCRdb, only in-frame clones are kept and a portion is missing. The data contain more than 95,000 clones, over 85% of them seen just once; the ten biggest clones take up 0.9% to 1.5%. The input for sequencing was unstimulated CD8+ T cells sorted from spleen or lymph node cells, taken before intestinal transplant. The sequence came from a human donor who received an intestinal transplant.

This CDR3 reads CASSLLLRREAVEQFF. The CDR3 region has the DNA TGTGCCAGCAGCCTACTCCTTCGGCGGGAGGCGGTTGAGCAGTTCTTC. This rearrangement joins TRBV2 to TRBJ2-1; TRBD2 matches 8 bases. CDR1 and CDR2 (germline): SNHLY, FYNNEI. The ends lost 6 bases at V and 9 bases at J; junction bases unmatched: 16. The length of the CDR3 is 16 residues. The full variable domain, with the rest looked up from reference TRBV2 and TRBJ2-1, is EPEVTQTPSHQVTQMGQEVILRCVPISNHLYFYWYRQILGQKVEFLVSFYNNEISEKSEIFDDQFSVERPDGSNFTLKIRSTKLEDSAMYFCASSLLLRREAVEQFFGPGTRLTVL.